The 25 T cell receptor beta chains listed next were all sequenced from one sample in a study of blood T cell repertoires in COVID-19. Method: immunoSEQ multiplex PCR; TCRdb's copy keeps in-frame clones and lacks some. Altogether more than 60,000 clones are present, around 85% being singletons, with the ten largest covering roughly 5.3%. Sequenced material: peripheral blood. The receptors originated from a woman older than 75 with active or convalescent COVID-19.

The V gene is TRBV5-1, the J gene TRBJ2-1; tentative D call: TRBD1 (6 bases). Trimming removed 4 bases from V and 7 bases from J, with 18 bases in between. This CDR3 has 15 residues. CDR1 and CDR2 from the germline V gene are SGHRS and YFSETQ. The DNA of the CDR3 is TGCGCCAGCAGCGTTTCGGCAGGGGAAGGGAATGAGCAGTTCTTC. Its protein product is CASSVSAGEGNEQFF.

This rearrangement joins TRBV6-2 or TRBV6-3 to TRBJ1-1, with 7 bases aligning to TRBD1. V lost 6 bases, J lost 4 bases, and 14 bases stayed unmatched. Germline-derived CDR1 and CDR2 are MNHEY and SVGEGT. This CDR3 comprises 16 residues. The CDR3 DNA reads TGTGCCAGCAGCCCCCGACAGGGTCATCTTCTCACTGAAGCTTTCTTT. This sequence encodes CASSPRQGHLLTEAFF.

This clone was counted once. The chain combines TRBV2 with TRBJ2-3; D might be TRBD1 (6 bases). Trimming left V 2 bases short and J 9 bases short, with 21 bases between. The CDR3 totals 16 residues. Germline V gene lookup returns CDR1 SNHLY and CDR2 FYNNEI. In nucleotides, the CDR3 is TGTGCCAGCAGTGAATTGGGCTTGACAGGCAATTTAACGCAGTATTTT. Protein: CASSELGLTGNLTQYF. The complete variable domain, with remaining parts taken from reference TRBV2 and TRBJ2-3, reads EPEVTQTPSHQVTQMGQEVILRCVPISNHLYFYWYRQILGQKVEFLVSFYNNEISEKSEIFDDQFSVERPDGSNFTLKIRSTKLEDSAMYFCASSELGLTGNLTQYFGPGTRLTVL.

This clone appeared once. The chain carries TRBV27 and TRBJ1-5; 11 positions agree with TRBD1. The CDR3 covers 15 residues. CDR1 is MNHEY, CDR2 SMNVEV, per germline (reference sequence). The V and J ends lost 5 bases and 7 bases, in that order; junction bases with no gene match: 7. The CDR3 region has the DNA TGTGCCAGCAGTCAAGGACAGGGGGCAGAACAGCCCCAGCATTTT. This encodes CASSQGQGAEQPQHF.

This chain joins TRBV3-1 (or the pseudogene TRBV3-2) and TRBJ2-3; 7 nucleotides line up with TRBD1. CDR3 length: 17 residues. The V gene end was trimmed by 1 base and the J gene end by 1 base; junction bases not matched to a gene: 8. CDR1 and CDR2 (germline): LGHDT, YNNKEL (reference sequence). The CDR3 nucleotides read TGTGCCAGCAGCCAAGGGTGGAGACAGGGAGGCACAGATACGCAGTATTTT. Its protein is CASSQGWRQGGTDTQYF.

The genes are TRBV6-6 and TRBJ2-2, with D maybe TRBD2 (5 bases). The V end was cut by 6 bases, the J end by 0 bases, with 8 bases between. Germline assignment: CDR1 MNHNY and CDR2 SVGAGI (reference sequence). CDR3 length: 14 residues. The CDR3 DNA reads TGTGCCAGCAGGTTGCGGGCGAACACCGGGGAGCTGTTTTTT. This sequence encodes CASRLRANTGELFF.

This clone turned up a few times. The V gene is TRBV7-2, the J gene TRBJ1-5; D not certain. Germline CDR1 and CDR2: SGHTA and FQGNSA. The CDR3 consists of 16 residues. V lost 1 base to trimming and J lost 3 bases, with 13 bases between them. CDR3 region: CASSLGPLSVNQPQHF. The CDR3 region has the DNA TGTGCCAGCAGCTTAGGCCCGCTGTCAGTCAATCAGCCCCAGCATTTT.

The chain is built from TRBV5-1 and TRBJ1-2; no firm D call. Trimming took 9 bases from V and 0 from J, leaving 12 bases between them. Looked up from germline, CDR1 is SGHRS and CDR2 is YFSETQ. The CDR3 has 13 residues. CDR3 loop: CATAGDPNYGYTF. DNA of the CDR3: TGCGCCACCGCAGGCGATCCTAACTATGGCTACACCTTC.

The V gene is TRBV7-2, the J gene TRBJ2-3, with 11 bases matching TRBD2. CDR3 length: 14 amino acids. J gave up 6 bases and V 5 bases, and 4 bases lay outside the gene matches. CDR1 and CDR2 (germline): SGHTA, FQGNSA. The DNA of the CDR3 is TGTGCCAGCAGCCTGACTAGCGGGATGGATACGCAGTATTTT. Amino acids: CASSLTSGMDTQYF.

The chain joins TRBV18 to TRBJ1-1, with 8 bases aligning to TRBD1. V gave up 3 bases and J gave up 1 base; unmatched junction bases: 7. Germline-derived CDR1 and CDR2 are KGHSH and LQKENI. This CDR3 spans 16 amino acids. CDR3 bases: TGTGCCAGCTCACCGGCAGGGGGCAGCAGGAACACTGAAGCTTTCTTT. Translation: CASSPAGGSRNTEAFF.

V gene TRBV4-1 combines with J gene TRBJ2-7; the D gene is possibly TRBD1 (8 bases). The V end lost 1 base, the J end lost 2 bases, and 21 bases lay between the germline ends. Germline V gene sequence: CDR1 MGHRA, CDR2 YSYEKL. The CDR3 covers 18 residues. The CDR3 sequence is CASSQGTGSLAETYEQYF. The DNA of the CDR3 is TGCGCCAGCAGCCAAGGGACAGGGTCTCTAGCGGAAACCTACGAGCAGTACTTC.

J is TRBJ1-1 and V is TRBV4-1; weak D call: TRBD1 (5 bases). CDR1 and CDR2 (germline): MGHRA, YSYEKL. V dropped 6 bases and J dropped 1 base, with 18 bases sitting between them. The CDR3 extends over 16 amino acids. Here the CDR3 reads CASSLTGALRNTEAFF. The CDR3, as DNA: TGCGCCAGCAGTCTAACAGGCGCCCTACGGAACACTGAAGCTTTCTTT.

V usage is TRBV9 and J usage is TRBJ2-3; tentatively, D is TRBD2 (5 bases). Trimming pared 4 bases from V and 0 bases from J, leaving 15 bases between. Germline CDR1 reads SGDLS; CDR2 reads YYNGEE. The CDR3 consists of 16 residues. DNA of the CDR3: TGTGCCAGCAGCCCGTCGGACTTCTCTAGCACAGATACGCAGTATTTT. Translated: CASSPSDFSSTDTQYF.

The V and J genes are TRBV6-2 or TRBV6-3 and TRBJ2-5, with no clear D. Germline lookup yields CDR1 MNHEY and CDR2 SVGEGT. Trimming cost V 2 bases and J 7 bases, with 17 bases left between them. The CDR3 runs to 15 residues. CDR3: CASSYEPIQTGTQYF. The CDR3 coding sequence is TGTGCCAGCAGTTACGAGCCCATCCAAACGGGGACCCAGTACTTC.

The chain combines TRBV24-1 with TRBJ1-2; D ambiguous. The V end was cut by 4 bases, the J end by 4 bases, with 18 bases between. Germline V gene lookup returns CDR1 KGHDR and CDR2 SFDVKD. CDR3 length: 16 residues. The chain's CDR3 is CATSDDTLNGGYGYTF. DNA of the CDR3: TGTGCCACCAGTGACGACACCCTAAACGGAGGCTATGGCTACACCTTC.

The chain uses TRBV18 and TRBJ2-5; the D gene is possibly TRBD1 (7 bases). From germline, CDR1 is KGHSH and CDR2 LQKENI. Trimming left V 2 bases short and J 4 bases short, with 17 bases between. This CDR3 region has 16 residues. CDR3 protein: CASSPFGRQGRETQYF. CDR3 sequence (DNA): TGTGCCAGCTCACCATTCGGGAGACAGGGTAGAGAGACCCAGTACTTC.

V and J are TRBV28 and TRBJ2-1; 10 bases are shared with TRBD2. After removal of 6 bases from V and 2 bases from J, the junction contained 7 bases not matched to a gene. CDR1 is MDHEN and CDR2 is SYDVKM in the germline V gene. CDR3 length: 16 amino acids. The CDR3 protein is CASSSSGGPTYNEQFF. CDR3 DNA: TGTGCCAGCAGCAGTAGCGGGGGGCCCACCTACAATGAGCAGTTCTTC.

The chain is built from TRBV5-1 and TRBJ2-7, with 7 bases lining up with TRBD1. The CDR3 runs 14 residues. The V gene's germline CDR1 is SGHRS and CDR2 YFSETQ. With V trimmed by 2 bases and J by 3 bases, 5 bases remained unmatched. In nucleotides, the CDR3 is TGCGCCAGCAGCTTCCAGGGGGAACGCTACGAGCAGTACTTC. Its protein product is CASSFQGERYEQYF.

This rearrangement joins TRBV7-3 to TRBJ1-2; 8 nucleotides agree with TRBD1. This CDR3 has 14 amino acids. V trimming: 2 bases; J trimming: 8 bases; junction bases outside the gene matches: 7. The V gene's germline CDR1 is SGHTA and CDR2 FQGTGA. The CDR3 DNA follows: TGTGCCAGCAGCTTACTTGGACAGGGAGACGGCTACACCTTC. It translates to CASSLLGQGDGYTF. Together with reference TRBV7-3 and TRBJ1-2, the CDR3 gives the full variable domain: GAGVSQTPSNKVTEKGKYVELRCDPISGHTALYWYRQSLGQGPEFLIYFQGTGAADDSGLPNDRFFAVRPEGSVSTLKIQRTERGDSAVYLCASSLLGQGDGYTFGSGTRLTVV.

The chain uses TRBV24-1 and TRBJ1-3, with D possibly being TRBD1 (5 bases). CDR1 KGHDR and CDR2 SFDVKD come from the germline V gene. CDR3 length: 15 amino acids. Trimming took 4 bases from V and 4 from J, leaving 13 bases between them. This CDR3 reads CATSESTAGGNTIYF. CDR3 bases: TGTGCCACCAGTGAGTCGACAGCGGGGGGAAACACCATATATTTT.

Here the CDR3 reads CASSLRGTMGEQFF. The CDR3 nucleotides are TGTGCCAGCAGCTTGAGGGGGACCATGGGTGAGCAGTTCTTC. V gene TRBV5-8 combines with J gene TRBJ2-1, with D perhaps matching TRBD1 (6 bases). Trimming pared 1 base from V and 9 bases from J, leaving 14 bases between. CDR3 size: 14 residues. Germline V gene data show CDR1 as SGHTS and CDR2 as YDEGEE.

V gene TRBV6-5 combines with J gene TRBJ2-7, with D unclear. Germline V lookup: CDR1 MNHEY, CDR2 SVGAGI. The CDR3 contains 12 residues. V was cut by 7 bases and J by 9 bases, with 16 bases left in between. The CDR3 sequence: CASNWLNSPQYF. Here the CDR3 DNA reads TGTGCCAGCAATTGGTTGAACAGCCCGCAGTACTTC.

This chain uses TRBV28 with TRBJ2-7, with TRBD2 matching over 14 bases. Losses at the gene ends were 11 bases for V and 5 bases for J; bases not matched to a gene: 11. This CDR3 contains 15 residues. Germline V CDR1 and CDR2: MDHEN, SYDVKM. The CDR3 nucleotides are TGTGCCGCGAACATGGGACTAGCGGGGGTCCACGAGCAGTACTTC. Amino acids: CAANMGLAGVHEQYF.

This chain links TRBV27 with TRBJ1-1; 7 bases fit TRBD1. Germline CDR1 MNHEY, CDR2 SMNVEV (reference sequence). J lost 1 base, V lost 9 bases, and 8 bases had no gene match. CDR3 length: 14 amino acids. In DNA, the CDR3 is TGTGCCAGGCGGGTCCGACAGGGGAACACTGAAGCTTTCTTT. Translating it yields CARRVRQGNTEAFF.

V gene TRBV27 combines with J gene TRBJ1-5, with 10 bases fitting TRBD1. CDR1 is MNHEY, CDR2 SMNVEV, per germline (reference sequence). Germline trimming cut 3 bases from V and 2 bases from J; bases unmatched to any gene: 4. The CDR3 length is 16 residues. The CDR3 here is CASSLGTGVGNQPQHF. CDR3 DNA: TGTGCCAGCAGTTTGGGGACAGGGGTGGGCAATCAGCCCCAGCATTTT.